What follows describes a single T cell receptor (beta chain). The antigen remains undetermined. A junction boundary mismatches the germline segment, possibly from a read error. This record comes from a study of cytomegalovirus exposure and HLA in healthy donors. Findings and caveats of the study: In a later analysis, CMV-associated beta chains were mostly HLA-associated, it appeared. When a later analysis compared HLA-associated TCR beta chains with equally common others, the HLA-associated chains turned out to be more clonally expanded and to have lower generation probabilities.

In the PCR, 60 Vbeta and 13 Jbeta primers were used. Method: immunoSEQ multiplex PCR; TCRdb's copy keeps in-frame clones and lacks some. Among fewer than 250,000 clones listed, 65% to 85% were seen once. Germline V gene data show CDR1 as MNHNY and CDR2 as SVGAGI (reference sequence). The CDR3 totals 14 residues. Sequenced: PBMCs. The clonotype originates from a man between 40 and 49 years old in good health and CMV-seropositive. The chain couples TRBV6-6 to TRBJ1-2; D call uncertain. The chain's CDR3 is CTSSYPLANYGYTF. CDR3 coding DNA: TGTACCAGCAGTTACCCTCTCGCTAACTATGGCTACACCTTC.